These 10 T cell receptor beta chains were all obtained from the same sample, sequenced in a study of T cell responses to AZD1222 COVID-19 vaccine. TCRdb keeps only in-frame clones here, not all; method: immunoSEQ multiplex PCR. The table has 65,000 to 80,000 clones, about 90% seen once. This specimen consisted of peripheral blood, obtained on day 0 of MenACWY control vaccination. The source is an adult in good health.

V gene TRBV20-1 combines with J gene TRBJ2-3; TRBD2 aligns across 7 bases. Trimming removed 3 bases from V and 3 bases from J; junction bases left unmatched: 9. This CDR3 has 15 residues. CDR1 is DFQATT, CDR2 SNEGSKA, per germline (reference sequence). Written as DNA, the CDR3 is TGCAGTGCTAGTTCTTCGCGGGAGATTACAGATACGCAGTATTTT. It yields the protein CSASSSREITDTQYF.

The CDR3 DNA reads TGTGCCAGCAGCCAAGAAGAGGACAGGGATGGCTACACCTTC. This codes for CASSQEEDRDGYTF. The chain joins TRBV3-1 (or the pseudogene TRBV3-2) to TRBJ1-2, with 8 nucleotides matching TRBD1. Germline CDR1 and CDR2: LGHDT and YNNKEL (reference sequence). This CDR3 is 14 amino acids long. V shed 0 bases, J shed 6 bases, and the junction held 3 bases outside the gene matches.

This clone occurred once. This rearrangement joins TRBV7-6 to TRBJ1-2; 7 bases line up with TRBD1. Trimming removed 5 bases from V and 5 bases from J; junction bases left unmatched: 8. This CDR3 is built from 14 residues. Germline-derived CDR1 and CDR2 are SGHVS and FNYEAQ. The CDR3 here is CASSPGPGGYGYTF. As DNA, the CDR3 is TGTGCCAGCAGCCCCGGGCCAGGGGGGTATGGCTACACCTTC. The variable domain in full, with the rest retrieved from reference TRBV7-6 and TRBJ1-2, is GAGVSQSPRYKVTKRGQDVALRCDPISGHVSLYWYRQALGQGPEFLTYFNYEAQQDKSGLPNDRFSAERPEGSISTLTIQRTEQRDSAMYRCASSPGPGGYGYTFGSGTRLTVV.

The chain combines TRBV28 with TRBJ1-4; D gene uncertain. The CDR3 sequence is 15 residues long. Looked up from germline, CDR1 is MDHEN and CDR2 is SYDVKM. Trimming took off 2 bases at V and 7 bases at J, with 14 bases between the two ends. The CDR3 nucleotides read TGTGCCAGCAGTTTACTTGGCAAGGCGGGTGAAAAACTGTTTTTT. Translation gives CASSLLGKAGEKLFF. Variable domain in full (rest from reference TRBV28 and TRBJ1-4): DVKVTQSSRYLVKRTGEKVFLECVQDMDHENMFWYRQDPGLGLRLIYFSYDVKMKEKGDIPEGYSVSREKKERFSLILESASTNQTSMYLCASSLLGKAGEKLFFGSGTQLSVL.

This sequence joins TRBV9 and TRBJ2-3, with 12 bases that match TRBD2. V dropped 0 bases and J dropped 5; count of bases not matched to a gene: 4. The CDR3 contains 16 residues. The germline V gene has CDR1 SGDLS and CDR2 YYNGEE. CDR3 DNA: TGTGCCAGCAGCGTAGCTAGCGGGGGGGTGGTAGATACGCAGTATTTT. This codes for CASSVASGGVVDTQYF.

V is TRBV7-8 and J is TRBJ2-3; D not certain. Germline V lookup: CDR1 SGHVS, CDR2 FQNEAQ. Trimming took 5 bases from V and 3 from J, leaving 6 bases between them. The CDR3 spans 12 residues. The CDR3 DNA sequence: TGTGCCAGCAGCCCTAAAACAGATACGCAGTATTTT. Amino acid sequence: CASSPKTDTQYF. Together with reference TRBV7-8 and TRBJ2-3, the CDR3 gives the full variable domain: GAGVSQSPRYKVAKRGQDVALRCDPISGHVSLFWYQQALGQGPEFLTYFQNEAQLDKSGLPSDRFFAERPEGSVSTLKIQRTQQEDSAVYLCASSPKTDTQYFGPGTRLTVL.

The chain joins TRBV6-2 or TRBV6-3 to TRBJ1-5; D gene ambiguous. This CDR3 comprises 13 residues. CDR1 is MNHEY and CDR2 is SVGEGT in the germline V gene. The ends were cut back, 3 bases at V and 7 bases at J, with 10 bases in the middle. The CDR3 DNA sequence: TGTGCCAGCAGTTATACGGTTGGGCAGCCCCAGCATTTT. The encoded protein is CASSYTVGQPQHF.

The rearrangement joins TRBV11-1 to TRBJ1-1; D ambiguous. CDR1 is SGHAT, CDR2 FQDESV, per germline (reference sequence). The CDR3 length is 14 residues. Trimming cost V 6 bases and J 1 base, with 12 bases left between them. The CDR3 here is CASRASSENTEAFF. In nucleotides, the CDR3 is TGTGCCAGCAGGGCGTCCTCAGAGAACACTGAAGCTTTCTTT.

This clone came up once. V gene TRBV6-2 or TRBV6-3 combines with J gene TRBJ2-1; D call uncertain. CDR1 is MNHEY and CDR2 is SVGEGT in the germline V gene. The V and J ends lost 0 bases and 2 bases respectively, with 14 bases between them. The CDR3 is made up of 17 amino acids. The DNA for the CDR3 is TGTGCCAGCAGTTACTCCGAGAACGGCGGACCCTACAATGAGCAGTTCTTC. As protein: CASSYSENGGPYNEQFF.

This rearrangement joins TRBV19 to TRBJ2-3; TRBD1 might be the D (8 bases). This CDR3 region has 15 residues. Germline V gene lookup returns CDR1 LNHDA and CDR2 SQIVND (reference sequence). The V end lost 6 bases, the J end lost 0 bases, and 13 bases lay between the germline ends. The CDR3 region has the DNA TGTGCCAGTAGGGTACAGGGGGGGAGCACAGATACGCAGTATTTT. As protein: CASRVQGGSTDTQYF.